The 13 T cell receptor beta chains presented below share a single source sample, sequenced in a study of blood T cells in healthy people across ages. A J-beta primer mix and a sample-barcoded 5' primer were used in a second PCR of roughly 7 to 12 cycles. TCRdb reprocessed the 5' RACE reads with MiXCR, giving one entry per CDR3 protein. The sample records some 1.1 million distinct CDR3 sequences, less than 45% being singletons. The specimen was blood. The receptors were gathered from a man younger than 35 in good health.

This clonotype was counted between two and nine times. The rearrangement uses TRBV6-6 and TRBJ1-1, with D possibly being TRBD1 (5 bases). Trimming cost V 2 bases and J 9 bases, with 16 bases left between them. Germline V gives CDR1 MNHNY, CDR2 SVGAGI (reference sequence). The CDR3 is 14 residues long. CDR3 sequence: CASSYSSAGGKAFF. The CDR3 DNA reads as TGTGCCAGCAGTTACAGCTCCGCTGGGGGGAAAGCTTTCTTT.

The chain recombines TRBV12-3 or TRBV12-4 with TRBJ2-5; D not certain. The end of the DNA is better explained by TRBJ2-1, so the J call may be wrong. The CDR3 loop spans 12 amino acids. DNA of the CDR3: TGTGCCAGCAGTGCTAACCAAGAGACCCAGTTCTTC. It codes for CASSANQETQFF.

The gene calls are TRBV4-1 and TRBJ2-1; possibly TRBD2 for D (6 bases). CDR1 MGHRA and CDR2 YSYEKL come from the germline V gene. V was shortened by 0 bases and J by 4 bases, with 16 bases between the two germline ends. The CDR3 contains 17 residues. The CDR3 bases are TGCGCCAGCAGCCAAGACCCCGCGGGGCCTAAATACAATGAGCAGTTCTTC. Its translation: CASSQDPAGPKYNEQFF.

To note about this clonotype: The germline gene is not matched at one end of the junction; a read error may be the cause. This chain uses TRBV12-3 or TRBV12-4 with TRBJ2-1; 13 bases are shared with TRBD2. This CDR3 is 18 amino acids long. CDR3 in amino acids: CASSLGLAGASSYNEQFF. In DNA, the CDR3 is TGTGCTAGCAGCTTAGGACTAGCGGGGGCCTCCTCCTACAATGAGCAGTTCTTC.

The chain uses TRBV12-3 or TRBV12-4 and TRBJ2-3, with 7 bases fitting TRBD2. This CDR3 contains 14 residues. V shed 7 bases and J 13 bases; nucleotides not matched to a gene: 17. The CDR3 sequence is CASTTSRGTDVEYF. The CDR3 DNA reads TGTGCCAGCACGACTAGCCGTGGCACAGATGTGGAGTATTTT.

This rearrangement joins TRBV9 to TRBJ1-2; 9 bases map to TRBD1. Germline assignment: CDR1 SGDLS and CDR2 YYNGEE. This CDR3 contains 17 residues. V gave up 4 bases and J gave up 0 bases; unmatched junction bases: 10. The DNA of the CDR3 is TGTGCCAGCAGCACCCAGCCAGACAGGGGGACTAACTATGGCTACACCTTC. It encodes CASSTQPDRGTNYGYTF. The variable domain in full, with the rest retrieved from reference TRBV9 and TRBJ1-2, is DSGVTQTPKHLITATGQRVTLRCSPRSGDLSVYWYQQSLDQGLQFLIQYYNGEERAKGNILERFSAQQFPDLHSELNLSSLELGDSALYFCASSTQPDRGTNYGYTFGSGTRLTVV.

On this clonotype: One junction end does not reproduce the germline sequence, and a read error may be involved. This sequence joins TRBV12-3 or TRBV12-4 and TRBJ2-7; D possibly corresponds to TRBD2 (5 bases). The length of the CDR3 is 14 residues. This chain's CDR3 is CVSSLASLTYEQYF. As DNA, the CDR3 is TGTGTCAGCAGTTTAGCGTCACTAACCTACGAGCAGTACTTC.

V is TRBV29-1 and J is TRBJ1-1; D not certain. The V end lost 4 bases, the J end lost 1 base, and 7 bases lay between the germline ends. Per the germline V gene, CDR1 is SQVTM and CDR2 is ANQGSEA. The CDR3 is 12 residues long. The CDR3 bases are TGCAGCGTTGGAGGAGGGAACACTGAAGCTTTCTTT. Protein: CSVGGGNTEAFF. The full variable domain, its missing parts supplied by reference TRBV29-1 and TRBJ1-1, is SAVISQKPSRDICQRGTSLTIQCQVDSQVTMMFWYRQQPGQSLTLIATANQGSEATYESGFVIDKFPISRPNLTFSTLTVSNMSPEDSSIYLCSVGGGNTEAFFGQGTRLTVV.

The table lists this clonotype with a few counts. The V call is TRBV7-2, the J call TRBJ2-3; D gene ambiguous. Trimming shortened V by 1 base and J by 6 bases, and 8 bases separated the two germline ends. From germline, CDR1 is SGHTA and CDR2 FQGNSA. The CDR3 runs 13 residues. The CDR3 spells CASSLELYDTQYF. CDR3 DNA sequence: TGTGCCAGCAGCTTAGAATTGTACGATACGCAGTATTTT.

The rearrangement joins TRBV4-3 to TRBJ1-4; D unclear. There are 16 residues in the CDR3. Per germline, CDR1 LGHNA and CDR2 YSLEER. The V end lost 2 bases, the J end lost 0 bases, and 10 bases lay between the germline ends. Written as DNA, the CDR3 is TGCGCCAGCAGCCAATCCCCGCGGACAACTAATGAAAAACTGTTTTTT. This sequence encodes CASSQSPRTTNEKLFF.

This rearrangement joins TRBV28 to TRBJ2-3, with D possibly TRBD2 on 7 matching bases. Germline CDR1 and CDR2: MDHEN and SYDVKM. The CDR3 is 16 residues long. V was cut by 4 bases and J by 0 bases, with 14 bases left in between. CDR3 loop: CASSSRGAASTDTQYF. CDR3 bases: TGTGCCAGCAGTTCCCGGGGGGCGGCTAGCACAGATACGCAGTATTTT.

This clonotype turned up a few times. J is TRBJ1-2 and V is TRBV7-2, with 7 bases that match TRBD1. This CDR3 is built from 14 residues. CDR1 is SGHTA, CDR2 FQGNSA, per germline. Losses at the gene ends were 4 bases for V and 5 bases for J; bases not matched to a gene: 7. DNA for the CDR3: TGTGCCAGCAGCTCACAACGACAGGGATATGGCTACACCTTC. Translating gives CASSSQRQGYGYTF.

The chain uses TRBV7-3 and TRBJ2-3; D uncertain. V gave up 1 base and J gave up 2 bases, with 13 bases separating them. CDR3 length equals 16 residues. Germline CDR1 and CDR2: SGHTA and FQGTGA. The CDR3 region has the DNA TGTGCCAGCAGCTTAATTTCGGGCTATAACACAGATACGCAGTATTTT. This sequence encodes CASSLISGYNTDTQYF. Full variable domain (missing parts from reference TRBV7-3 and TRBJ2-3): GAGVSQTPSNKVTEKGKYVELRCDPISGHTALYWYRQSLGQGPEFLIYFQGTGAADDSGLPNDRFFAVRPEGSVSTLKIQRTERGDSAVYLCASSLISGYNTDTQYFGPGTRLTVL.